This passage covers 25 T cell receptor beta chains from one sample sequenced in a study of OX40 agonist ivuxolimab in advanced cancers. The table came from immunoSEQ multiplex PCR; TCRdb's copy has only in-frame clones and leaves some out. The sample comprises about 84,000 clones, approximately 90% of which are singletons, and less than 0.55% rests with the top ten. The source was CD4+ or CD8+ T cells sorted from blood, collected in a trial of the OX40 agonist ivuxolimab. These receptors were collected from an adult with an advanced solid tumor such as melanoma, head and neck, liver or kidney cancer.

This chain links TRBV10-1 with TRBJ1-1; TRBD1 agrees at 10 bases. J was trimmed by 5 bases and V by 6 bases; bases with no gene match: 6. The germline V gene encodes CDR1 WNHNN and CDR2 SYGVQD (reference sequence). This CDR3 spans 14 amino acids. The CDR3 DNA follows: TGCGCCAGCAGGACAGGGGGCGAGGGAACTGAAGCTTTCTTT. Encoded protein: CASRTGGEGTEAFF.

The J gene is TRBJ1-2, the V gene TRBV7-2, with 10 nucleotides matching TRBD1. CDR3 length equals 15 residues. The V and J ends lost 2 bases and 8 bases, in that order; junction bases with no gene match: 8. CDR1 SGHTA and CDR2 FQGNSA come from the germline V gene. The CDR3, as DNA: TGTGCCAGCAGCTTAAGGACAGGGGGGCTAGACGGCTACACCTTC. Residues: CASSLRTGGLDGYTF.

The rearrangement uses TRBV6-1 and TRBJ1-5; 7 bases are shared with TRBD1. CDR1 and CDR2 (germline): MNHNS, SASEGT. V lost 1 base, J lost 4 bases, and 7 bases stayed unmatched. The CDR3 spans 16 residues. DNA for the CDR3: TGTGCCAGCAGTGAAGGGCAGGGGGGATCTAATCAGCCCCAGCATTTT. Its protein is CASSEGQGGSNQPQHF.

The V and J genes are TRBV6-6 and TRBJ1-6, with D maybe TRBD1 (6 bases). Looked up from germline, CDR1 is MNHNY and CDR2 is SVGAGI (reference sequence). This CDR3 contains 16 residues. V dropped 2 bases and J dropped 6 bases, with 14 bases sitting between them. The DNA for the CDR3 is TGTGCCAGCAGTTACGAGGGGGGAGGCTTTAATTCACCCCTCCACTTT. Translating it yields CASSYEGGGFNSPLHF.

This chain connects TRBV5-1 to TRBJ2-2; the D is unclear. The germline V gene encodes CDR1 SGHRS and CDR2 YFSETQ. This CDR3 spans 12 amino acids. V shed 2 bases and J shed 4 bases, with 3 bases lying between them. The CDR3 is CASSFSTGELFF. CDR3 DNA sequence: TGCGCCAGCAGCTTCTCCACCGGGGAGCTGTTTTTT.

Only one count was recorded for this clone. This rearrangement joins TRBV7-3 to TRBJ2-7, with 8 positions matching TRBD1. CDR3 length: 14 amino acids. The trim removed 1 base at V and 4 bases at J, leaving 3 bases unmatched. Per germline, CDR1 SGHTA and CDR2 FQGTGA. CDR3 sequence reads: CASSLMGQVYEQYF. The DNA for the CDR3 is TGTGCCAGCAGCTTAATGGGACAGGTGTACGAGCAGTACTTC.

This clone appeared a single time. This chain links TRBV18 with TRBJ1-2; D uncertain. The V end lost 5 bases, the J end lost 7 bases, and 11 bases lay between the germline ends. The CDR3 runs 12 residues. Looked up from germline, CDR1 is KGHSH and CDR2 is LQKENI. The CDR3 sequence is CASSVEGSGYTF. The DNA of the CDR3 is TGTGCCAGCTCAGTTGAAGGTAGTGGCTACACCTTC.

On this clone: Compared with germline, one end of the junction differs, possibly owing to a read error. V gene TRBV19 combines with J gene TRBJ2-5, with no clear D. The length of the CDR3 is 13 residues. From germline, CDR1 is LNHDA and CDR2 SQIVND (reference sequence). DNA of the CDR3: TGTGCCAGTAGTATAGATCTATCGGCTAGAGCCGACTTC. Translation gives CASSIDLSARADF.

The chain carries TRBV6-5 and TRBJ1-5; maybe TRBD1 (6 bases). The CDR3 runs 14 residues. Trimming left V 5 bases short and J 5 bases short, with 13 bases between. The germline CDR1 and CDR2 sequences are MNHEY and SVGAGI. CDR3 in DNA: TGTGCCAGCAGTCAGGGGTTTGGCGATCAGCCCCAGCATTTT. The encoded protein is CASSQGFGDQPQHF.

The genes are TRBV6-5 and TRBJ2-7; 11 bases match TRBD2. CDR1 MNHEY and CDR2 SVGAGI come from the germline V gene. The trim removed 6 bases at V and 5 bases at J, leaving 9 bases unmatched. CDR3 length equals 15 residues. CDR3 loop: CASRDLAGGKDEQYF. The CDR3 DNA reads as TGTGCCAGCAGGGACTTAGCGGGAGGGAAGGACGAGCAGTACTTC.

The J gene is TRBJ1-1, the V gene TRBV2; D is uncertain. V lost 9 bases to trimming and J lost 1 base, with 12 bases between them. Per germline, CDR1 SNHLY and CDR2 FYNNEI. This CDR3 comprises 13 residues. CDR3 residues: CASPAAGNTEAFF. DNA for the CDR3: TGTGCCAGTCCTGCGGCAGGGAACACTGAAGCTTTCTTT.

The genes are TRBV5-1 and TRBJ2-1, with D perhaps matching TRBD1 (5 bases). CDR1 SGHRS and CDR2 YFSETQ come from the germline V gene. The CDR3 consists of 13 residues. Trimming shortened V by 4 bases and J by 9 bases, and 14 bases separated the two germline ends. The CDR3 DNA is TGCGCCAGCAGCGTTGGGGCAGTGGGTGAGCAGTTCTTC. Translation gives CASSVGAVGEQFF.

CDR3 DNA sequence: TGTGCCAGCAGCCCGTCGGGGGGGCCAAGAACGCAGTATTTT. This sequence encodes CASSPSGGPRTQYF. V and J are TRBV6-6 and TRBJ2-3; 8 nucleotides align to TRBD2. V shed 6 bases, J shed 9 bases, and the junction held 11 bases outside the gene matches. CDR1 and CDR2 (germline): MNHNY, SVGAGI (reference sequence). There are 14 residues in the CDR3.

The rearrangement links TRBV6-6 to TRBJ1-2; no clear D gene. The CDR3 is 13 amino acids. Germline V gives CDR1 MNHNY, CDR2 SVGAGI (reference sequence). Trimming removed 5 bases at V and 6 bases at J, with 13 bases between. CDR3 protein: CASSPLIDHGYTF. The CDR3, as DNA: TGTGCCAGCAGTCCCCTGATAGATCATGGCTACACCTTC.

The rearrangement joins TRBV28 to TRBJ1-5; 9 positions match TRBD1. V lost 6 bases to trimming and J lost 3 bases; unmatched junction nucleotides: 9. Germline V gene sequence: CDR1 MDHEN, CDR2 SYDVKM. This CDR3 contains 16 residues. Here the CDR3 reads CASSKNGQGTNQPQHF. Written as DNA, the CDR3 is TGTGCCAGCAGCAAAAACGGACAGGGGACCAATCAGCCCCAGCATTTT.

This clone showed up just once. The gene calls are TRBV5-8 and TRBJ1-2, with TRBD1 matching 7 bases. Germline CDR1 is SGHTS and CDR2 is YDEGEE. This CDR3 contains 13 residues. With 5 bases clipped from V and 7 bases from J, the junction kept 8 bases outside the gene matches. The CDR3: CASRLTGLGGYTF. In DNA form, the CDR3 reads TGTGCCAGCAGGTTGACAGGGCTCGGTGGCTACACCTTC. Using reference TRBV5-8 and TRBJ1-2 for the parts outside the CDR3, the full variable domain is EAGVTQSPTHLIKTRGQQATLRCSPISGHTSVYWYQQALGLGLQFLLWYDEGEERNRGNFPPRFSGRQFPNYSSELNVNALELEDSALYLCASRLTGLGGYTFGSGTRLTVV.

This rearrangement joins TRBV7-9 to TRBJ2-1, with D perhaps assigned TRBD1 or TRBD2 (6 bases each). Germline CDR1 reads SEHNR; CDR2 reads FQNEAQ (reference sequence). The CDR3 is made up of 15 amino acids. V dropped 5 bases and J dropped 2 bases, with 13 bases sitting between them. CDR3 nucleotides: TGTGCCAGCAGCCGGAGGGGGGTCGCCTACAATGAGCAGTTCTTC. It is translated as CASSRRGVAYNEQFF. The variable domain in full, with the rest retrieved from reference TRBV7-9 and TRBJ2-1, is DTGVSQNPRHKITKRGQNVTFRCDPISEHNRLYWYRQTLGQGPEFLTYFQNEAQLEKSRLLSDRFSAERPKGSFSTLEIQRTEQGDSAMYLCASSRRGVAYNEQFFGPGTRLTVL.

V gene TRBV14 combines with J gene TRBJ1-3; a weak D match, TRBD1 (6 bases). V lost 7 bases, J lost 2 bases, and 15 bases lay in between. The CDR3 is 15 residues long. Germline V lookup: CDR1 SGHDN, CDR2 FVKESK. CDR3 bases: TGTGCCAGCACCGAAGGGGGAGGGACTGGAAACACCATATATTTT. This codes for CASTEGGGTGNTIYF.

Here the CDR3 DNA reads TGTGCCAGTAGCACCGGGACGGACACCGGGGAGCTGTTTTTT. The encoded protein is CASSTGTDTGELFF. This chain connects TRBV19 to TRBJ2-2, with D perhaps being TRBD1 or TRBD2 (5 bases each). Trimming pared 6 bases from V and 3 bases from J, leaving 11 bases between. The CDR3 sequence is 14 residues long. Germline V CDR1 and CDR2: LNHDA, SQIVND (reference sequence).

This rearrangement joins TRBV6-5 to TRBJ1-6, with D perhaps matching TRBD1 (5 bases). The V gene lost 0 bases and the J gene lost 4 bases, with 7 bases spanning the gap. Germline CDR1 reads MNHEY; CDR2 reads SVGAGI. CDR3 length: 15 residues. This chain's CDR3 is CASSYSWGYNSPLHF. In nucleotides, the CDR3 is TGTGCCAGCAGTTACTCATGGGGGTATAATTCACCCCTCCACTTT.

The V call is TRBV6-6, the J call TRBJ2-2; tentatively, D is TRBD2 (5 bases). Looked up from germline, CDR1 is MNHNY and CDR2 is SVGAGI (reference sequence). The CDR3 sequence is 16 residues long. With 5 bases removed from V and 0 bases from J, the gap between germline ends came to 13 bases. The CDR3 DNA is TGTGCCAGCAGTCTTGGCGGGCTCTCGAACACCGGGGAGCTGTTTTTT. It is translated as CASSLGGLSNTGELFF.

The V and J genes are TRBV7-9 and TRBJ2-2; D ambiguous. The CDR3 is made up of 13 amino acids. V was shortened by 5 bases and J by 4 bases, with 8 bases between the two germline ends. Germline V gene data show CDR1 as SEHNR and CDR2 as FQNEAQ (reference sequence). CDR3 in amino acids: CASSPLTTGELFF. The CDR3 DNA reads TGTGCCAGCAGCCCATTGACCACCGGGGAGCTGTTTTTT.

V is TRBV7-8 and J is TRBJ2-2, with D possibly matching TRBD1 (6 bases). Germline V lookup: CDR1 SGHVS, CDR2 FQNEAQ. V gave up 3 bases and J gave up 4 bases, with 12 bases separating them. The CDR3 is made up of 15 amino acids. The CDR3 region has the DNA TGTGCCAGCAGCTTCAACAGGGTTAGCACCGGGGAGCTGTTTTTT. It yields the protein CASSFNRVSTGELFF.

This rearrangement joins TRBV27 to TRBJ1-2; 7 nucleotides agree with TRBD1. Germline lookup yields CDR1 MNHEY and CDR2 SMNVEV (reference sequence). J gave up 8 bases and V 3 bases, and 9 bases lay outside the gene matches. The CDR3 loop spans 14 amino acids. The CDR3 is CASSLQGVPQGYTF. CDR3 nucleotide sequence: TGTGCCAGCAGTTTGCAGGGGGTCCCTCAGGGCTACACCTTC.

This chain uses TRBV15 with TRBJ2-1; D is undetermined. This CDR3 contains 15 residues. Germline CDR1 is LNHNV and CDR2 is YYDKDF (reference sequence). V was clipped by 1 base and J by 6 bases, with 13 bases between them. This chain's CDR3 is CATSRVGDIINEQFF. CDR3 nucleotide sequence: TGTGCCACCAGCAGAGTTGGTGATATCATCAATGAGCAGTTCTTC.